This TCR beta chain was found in a study of low-dose radiotherapy and immunotherapy resistance in tumors. On the study more broadly: In Cohort 2, 1 Gy per fraction was delivered every two weeks, for a total of 13 Gy over 26 weeks. Treatment included intravenous cyclophosphamide dosed at 200 mg/m2 every two weeks, one day before radiation and immunotherapy.

With TRAV- and TRBV-specific primers, first-strand cDNA was made, covering the alpha and beta chains. The authors ran about 21 PCR cycles to amplify TCRs with a constant-region primer and V-primer adapter. TCRdb used MiXCR to reprocess the reads, holding one entry per CDR3 protein. The sample records about 12,000 distinct CDR3 sequences, roughly 72% being singletons. This CDR3 region has 17 residues. Germline V lookup: CDR1 SQVTM, CDR2 ANQGSEA. V was trimmed by 0 bases and J by 0 bases, leaving 12 bases between them. This clonotype occurred once. In the RACIN dose-escalation trial, donors got nivolumab plus ipilimumab with aspirin, cyclophosphamide and radiotherapy.

The chain combines TRBV29-1 with TRBJ2-6, with D hard to call. This clonotype was obtained from a human donor with advanced metastatic prostate, ovarian, gallbladder or colorectal cancer (not recorded which). This table probably holds off-target reads from a library built for another chain. The DNA for the CDR3 is TGCAGCGTTGAAGATTGGCAGGCGCCCTCTGGGGCCAACGTCCTGACTTTC. Translating it yields CSVEDWQAPSGANVLTF.